The 18 T cell receptor beta chains reported below all come from one sample, sequenced in a study of CD8+CD57+ T cells in acquired aplastic anemia. Genomic DNA, serving as template, underwent TCR beta VDJ and CDR3 profiling. TCRdb reprocessed the reads with MiXCR, giving one entry per CDR3 protein. The sample records some 170,000 distinct CDR3 sequences, approximately 44% being singletons. Sample: sorted CD4+, CD8+, or CD8+CD57+ T cells (not recorded which) from PBMCs. The receptors originated from a human donor in good health.

The chain carries TRBV11-1 and TRBJ2-3; 16 bases agree with TRBD2. The germline V gene encodes CDR1 SGHAT and CDR2 FQDESV (reference sequence). The CDR3 covers 19 residues. With V trimmed by 2 bases and J by 4 bases, 9 bases remained unmatched. CDR3 DNA sequence: TGTGCCAGCAGCTTACCCGGGACTAGCGGGGGGGCCGATCCAGATACGCAGTATTTT. The encoded protein is CASSLPGTSGGADPDTQYF. Combining the CDR3 with reference TRBV11-1 and TRBJ2-3 gives the whole variable domain EAEVAQSPRYKITEKSQAVAFWCDPISGHATLYWYRQILGQGPELLVQFQDESVVDDSQLPKDRFSAERLKGVDSTLKIQPAELGDSAMYLCASSLPGTSGGADPDTQYFGPGTRLTVL.

This clonotype turned up a few times. The chain has TRBV29-1 and TRBJ1-1; TRBD1 is a possible D gene (5 bases). Germline CDR1 reads SQVTM; CDR2 reads ANQGSEA. Trimming removed 4 bases from V and 3 bases from J, with 18 bases in between. This CDR3 contains 15 residues. CDR3 DNA: TGCAGCGTTGGAGCAGAAGGCGGGGCGGACACTGAAGCTTTCTTT. Translation gives CSVGAEGGADTEAFF.

This chain connects TRBV30 to TRBJ2-7, with D possibly being TRBD2 (5 bases). V was cut by 2 bases and J by 2 bases, with 10 bases left in between. Germline CDR1 reads GTSNPN; CDR2 reads SVGIG (reference sequence). The CDR3 extends over 13 amino acids. CDR3 DNA sequence: TGTGCCTGGAGTTCCGGGAACACCTACGAGCAGTACTTC. Protein sequence: CAWSSGNTYEQYF.

On this clonotype itself: A read error may be the cause here, since a much bigger clone is one base away. The rearrangement uses TRBV12-3 or TRBV12-4 and TRBJ1-1, with D uncertain. Trimming took off 6 bases at V and 3 bases at J, with 14 bases between the two ends. This CDR3 region has 14 residues. CDR3 residues: CASSSVGVYTEAFF. The CDR3 DNA is TGTGCCAGCAGCTCGGTGGGAGTGTACACTGAAGCTTTCTTT.

This chain uses TRBV5-1 with TRBJ2-2; 11 bases are a match to TRBD1. Looked up from germline, CDR1 is SGHRS and CDR2 is YFSETQ. The CDR3 extends over 16 amino acids. The V gene end was trimmed by 4 bases and the J gene end by 2 bases; junction bases not matched to a gene: 4. DNA of the CDR3: TGCGCCAGCAGCCCAGGGACAGGGGGTAACACCGGGGAGCTGTTTTTT. It specifies CASSPGTGGNTGELFF.

This chain links TRBV7-2 with TRBJ1-1; D unclear. V lost 5 bases, J lost 3 bases, and 10 bases lay in between. Germline-derived CDR1 and CDR2 are SGHTA and FQGNSA. The CDR3 length is 13 residues. CDR3 DNA sequence: TGTGCCAGCAGCCAACCTGGGGACACTGAAGCTTTCTTT. As protein: CASSQPGDTEAFF.

This clonotype was detected ten times or more. V gene TRBV29-1 combines with J gene TRBJ1-1; D is unclear. There are 11 residues in the CDR3. Germline lookup yields CDR1 SQVTM and CDR2 ANQGSEA. With 0 bases removed from V and 11 bases from J, the gap between germline ends came to 10 bases. CDR3 bases: TGCAGCGTTGAAGATCTAGGGCTTGCTTTCTTT. Translating gives CSVEDLGLAFF.

The chain combines TRBV20-1 with TRBJ2-5; no clear D. The germline gives CDR1 DFQATT, CDR2 SNEGSKA (reference sequence). The CDR3 is made up of 13 amino acids. The germline V and J ends were trimmed by 2 bases and 1 base, with 8 bases remaining between them. The DNA of the CDR3 is TGCAGTGCTAGAAATGCAGTCCAAGAGACCCAGTACTTC. This sequence encodes CSARNAVQETQYF.

This clonotype was seen at least ten times. The J gene is TRBJ2-5, the V gene TRBV11-2; 8 nucleotides match TRBD1. Germline lookup yields CDR1 SGHAT and CDR2 FQNNGV. The V gene end was trimmed by 5 bases and the J gene end by 2 bases; junction bases not matched to a gene: 7. The CDR3 sequence is 15 residues long. The CDR3 DNA reads as TGTGCCAGCAGCACCATCAGGGGGCTACAAGAGACCCAGTACTTC. As protein: CASSTIRGLQETQYF.

This clonotype was counted only a few times. CDR3 bases: TGTGCCAGCAGTTTATCGACTAGGGTTCCCGGCGAGCAGTACTTC. Translation gives CASSLSTRVPGEQYF. The rearrangement uses TRBV27 and TRBJ2-7, with D possibly matching TRBD2 (6 bases). CDR3 length equals 15 residues. CDR1 is MNHEY and CDR2 is SMNVEV in the germline V gene (reference sequence). Trimming shortened V by 0 bases and J by 6 bases, and 15 bases separated the two germline ends.

This clonotype was seen many times. The V and J genes are TRBV6-1 and TRBJ1-1; a possible D gene is TRBD1 (6 bases). Germline CDR1 is MNHNS and CDR2 is SASEGT. V was pared by 7 bases and J by 1 base, with 13 bases between. The CDR3 extends over 14 amino acids. The DNA of the CDR3 is TGTGCCAGCACCTTAAGGACAGAGAACACTGAAGCTTTCTTT. Protein sequence: CASTLRTENTEAFF.

V is TRBV10-3 and J is TRBJ1-4; the match to TRBD1 covers 7 bases. The V segment lost 6 bases and the J segment 0 bases; nucleotides outside the gene matches: 4. The CDR3 length is 15 residues. CDR1 is ENHRY and CDR2 is SYGVKD in the germline V gene. CDR3 loop: CAIREGTATNEKLFF. The CDR3 region has the DNA TGTGCCATCAGGGAGGGGACAGCAACTAATGAAAAACTGTTTTTT.

There are many counts of this clonotype. DNA for the CDR3: TGTGCCAGCAGTTCGATAGATCTGTATAATTCACCCCTCCACTTT. Its translation is CASSSIDLYNSPLHF. The V call is TRBV6-5, the J call TRBJ1-6; unclear D gene. V lost 4 bases and J lost 4, with 11 bases in between. Per the germline V gene, CDR1 is MNHEY and CDR2 is SVGAGI. The CDR3 is 15 residues long.

This clonotype appeared a single time. The V call is TRBV20-1, the J call TRBJ2-2; maybe TRBD1 (5 bases). CDR3 length equals 15 residues. Deletions cut 0 bases from V and 1 base from J, with 9 bases between. Germline assignment: CDR1 DFQATT and CDR2 SNEGSKA (reference sequence). The CDR3: CSARERGGNTGELFF. CDR3 DNA: TGCAGTGCTAGAGAAAGGGGCGGGAACACCGGGGAGCTGTTTTTT.

This clonotype was seen a handful of times. The chain is built from TRBV3-1 and TRBJ2-5, with 14 nucleotides matching TRBD2. This CDR3 is 16 amino acids long. The V segment lost 7 bases and the J segment 0 bases; nucleotides outside the gene matches: 4. Germline V gives CDR1 LGHDT, CDR2 YNNKEL (reference sequence). The CDR3 sequence: CASTGLAGGNQETQYF. The CDR3 nucleotides read TGTGCCAGCACCGGACTAGCGGGGGGTAACCAAGAGACCCAGTACTTC.

J is TRBJ2-3 and V is TRBV4-2, with TRBD1 matching 10 bases. The CDR3 sequence is 15 residues long. The germline V gene encodes CDR1 LGHNA and CDR2 YNFKEQ. The junction had 5 bases not matched to a gene; V was cut back by 4 bases and J by 4 bases. The CDR3 reads CASSPDRGRPDTQYF. DNA for the CDR3: TGTGCCAGCAGCCCAGACAGGGGGCGCCCAGATACGCAGTATTTT.

Worth noting for this clonotype: A much larger clone lies one base from this, so it may be a read error. This chain uses TRBV5-6 with TRBJ1-1; D is ambiguous. Trimming took 1 base from V and 3 from J, leaving 13 bases between them. CDR1 is SGHDT, CDR2 YYEEEE, per germline. The CDR3 sequence is 15 residues long. DNA for the CDR3: TGTGCCAGCAGCTTGTTTCCAGAAGTGGACACTGAAGCTTTCTTT. Its translation is CASSLFPEVDTEAFF.

The chain has TRBV7-2 and TRBJ1-4; 8 bases fit TRBD1. The V segment lost 5 bases and the J segment 3 bases; nucleotides outside the gene matches: 2. The CDR3 has 14 amino acids. CDR1 and CDR2 from the germline V gene are SGHTA and FQGNSA. The CDR3 DNA reads TGTGCCAGCAGCCGCAGGGGGCCTAATGAAAAACTGTTTTTT. Protein sequence: CASSRRGPNEKLFF. The variable domain in full, with the rest retrieved from reference TRBV7-2 and TRBJ1-4, is GAGVSQSPSNKVTEKGKDVELRCDPISGHTALYWYRQSLGQGLEFLIYFQGNSAPDKSGLPSDRFSAERTGGSVSTLTIQRTQQEDSAVYLCASSRRGPNEKLFFGSGTQLSVL.